This T cell receptor beta chain is from a study of regulatory T cells in long-lasting Graves disease. There are a few counts of this clonotype. As to time point: persistent/refractory GD, antithyroid drugs over 5 years with positive TRAb. Construction of the TCR library relied on RNA isolated from PBMCs. The CDR3 length is 13 residues. Germline assignment: CDR1 DFQATT and CDR2 SNEGSKA (reference sequence). Arm-PCR of CDR3 regions and iRepertoire HTBI primers were used to build TCR beta libraries. MiXCR was run by TCRdb on the multiplex PCR reads, yielding one entry per CDR3 protein. The top ten hold 25% to 30% of the sample, which has a few hundred thousand distinct CDR3 sequences, around 23% seen once.

J is TRBJ1-1 and V is TRBV20-1, with D unresolved. The clonotype originates from a woman between 40 and 50 years old with Graves disease. The sample consisted of peripheral blood mononuclear cells (PBMCs), taken when the disease was refractory, from a patient treated with antithyroid drugs. Here the CDR3 DNA reads TGCAGGGCCCAGAGCCGCTTAAACACTGAAGCTTTCTTT. This codes for CRAQSRLNTEAFF.